The 27 T cell receptor beta chains listed next were all sequenced from one sample in a study of blood T cell repertoires in COVID-19. Data came from immunoSEQ multiplex PCR; TCRdb stores just in-frame clones and leaves some out. The sample consists of roughly 300,000 clones, roughly 87% of them appearing once. The sample comprised PBMCs or T cells enriched from blood (not recorded which). These receptors all stem from a woman aged 25 to 39 who had recovered from COVID-19.

The rearrangement links TRBV9 to TRBJ2-3; perhaps TRBD1 as D (7 bases). The V gene's germline CDR1 is SGDLS and CDR2 YYNGEE. With 4 bases removed from V and 4 bases from J, the gap between germline ends came to 13 bases. This CDR3 is built from 14 residues. The CDR3 loop is CASSRRGEADTQYF. Written as DNA, the CDR3 is TGTGCCAGCAGCCGCAGGGGGGAGGCAGATACGCAGTATTTT.

V and J are TRBV7-2 and TRBJ2-5; D is ambiguous. Germline CDR1 is SGHTA and CDR2 is FQGNSA. V was trimmed by 1 base and J by 2 bases, leaving 8 bases between them. The CDR3 covers 14 residues. The CDR3 DNA sequence: TGTGCCAGCAGCTTAGTGGCTAGACAAGAGACCCAGTACTTC. Its protein product is CASSLVARQETQYF.

The chain has TRBV24-1 and TRBJ1-2; D gene uncertain. The CDR3 covers 13 residues. With 3 bases removed from V and 6 bases from J, the gap between germline ends came to 10 bases. CDR1 is KGHDR, CDR2 SFDVKD, per germline. This chain's CDR3 is CATSDRNADGYTF. As DNA, the CDR3 is TGTGCCACCAGTGATCGGAACGCGGATGGCTACACCTTC.

The chain joins TRBV19 to TRBJ2-7; D unclear. Germline CDR1 reads LNHDA; CDR2 reads SQIVND (reference sequence). The CDR3 is 12 amino acids. The V end was cut by 4 bases, the J end by 3 bases, with 7 bases between. CDR3 DNA: TGTGCCAGTAGTAACCCAGGCTACGAGCAGTACTTC. Its translation: CASSNPGYEQYF.

The gene calls are TRBV11-2 and TRBJ1-1; no firm D call. Trimming cost V 5 bases and J 0 bases, with 13 bases left between them. Germline V gene data show CDR1 as SGHAT and CDR2 as FQNNGV. CDR3 length: 15 residues. Here the CDR3 DNA reads TGTGCCAGCAGCCATGGGGAGAGAATGAACACTGAAGCTTTCTTT. Its translation: CASSHGERMNTEAFF.

The gene calls are TRBV18 and TRBJ2-7; the D gene is possibly TRBD2 (6 bases). Looked up from germline, CDR1 is KGHSH and CDR2 is LQKENI. Trimming removed 3 bases from V and 7 bases from J, with 7 bases in between. CDR3 size: 11 residues. Here the CDR3 DNA reads TGTGCCAGCTCACCGCGGGAAGAGCAGTACTTC. It encodes CASSPREEQYF.

The genes are TRBV4-2 and TRBJ2-3, with 8 bases identical to TRBD2. The CDR3 runs to 16 residues. Germline values: CDR1 LGHNA, CDR2 YNFKEQ. The ends lost 4 bases at V and 0 bases at J; junction bases unmatched: 6. The CDR3 reads CASSLRAGDSTDTQYF. In DNA form, the CDR3 reads TGTGCCAGCAGCCTGCGAGCGGGGGATAGCACAGATACGCAGTATTTT.

Comment on this clone: Because the CDR3's place on the DNA is in doubt, the DNA is left out and the CDR3 is given as listed by TCRdb. The rearrangement joins TRBV28 to TRBJ2-2; the table names TRBD1, a call not compared with the DNA. CDR1 is MDHEN, CDR2 SYDVKM, per germline. The CDR3 extends over 16 residues, inclusive of both ends. The CDR3 protein is CASSFLAGLNTGELFF.

The chain links TRBV4-3 to TRBJ2-4; no firm D call. Trimming took 0 bases from V and 7 from J, leaving 7 bases between them. This CDR3 spans 13 amino acids. CDR1 is LGHNA, CDR2 YSLEER, per germline. In DNA, the CDR3 is TGCGCCAGCAGCCAAGATCAACACAACATTCAGTACTTC. As protein: CASSQDQHNIQYF.

The chain links TRBV7-9 to TRBJ1-6; D remains ambiguous. The CDR3 totals 15 residues. Trimming took off 5 bases at V and 8 bases at J, with 16 bases between the two ends. Germline assignment: CDR1 SEHNR and CDR2 FQNEAQ (reference sequence). CDR3: CASSPDSGYYSPLHF. The CDR3 coding sequence is TGTGCCAGCAGCCCCGATTCGGGTTACTATTCACCCCTCCACTTT. Variable domain in full (rest from reference TRBV7-9 and TRBJ1-6): DTGVSQNPRHKITKRGQNVTFRCDPISEHNRLYWYRQTLGQGPEFLTYFQNEAQLEKSRLLSDRFSAERPKGSFSTLEIQRTEQGDSAMYLCASSPDSGYYSPLHFGNGTRLTVT.

V and J are TRBV5-5 and TRBJ2-7, with 7 bases fitting TRBD1. Germline CDR1 and CDR2: SGHKS and YYEKEE (reference sequence). Losses at the gene ends were 4 bases for V and 2 bases for J; bases not matched to a gene: 9. CDR3 length: 15 amino acids. The CDR3 spells CASSPRTGAAYEQYF. DNA for the CDR3: TGTGCCAGCAGCCCACGGACAGGCGCGGCCTACGAGCAGTACTTC.

The V and J genes are TRBV21-1 and TRBJ2-3; the D segment call TRBD2 is taken from the table without a DNA check. TRBV21-1 is classified as a pseudogene. This CDR3 spans 16 amino acids. The CDR3: CASSNLSGLGTDTQYF. The CDR3 DNA reads as TGTGCCAGCAGCAACCTATCGGGACTGGGCACAGATACGCAGTATTTT.

The CDR3 region has the DNA TGTGCCACCGGACAGGGGACTTGGACTGAAGCTTTCTTT. Residues: CATGQGTWTEAFF. The rearrangement links TRBV28 to TRBJ1-1; 9 bases align to TRBD1. CDR3 length equals 13 residues. Per germline, CDR1 MDHEN and CDR2 SYDVKM. Trimming removed 10 bases from V and 5 bases from J; junction bases left unmatched: 8.

This clone occurred once. The chain recombines TRBV28 with TRBJ2-7; 11 bases agree with TRBD2. The CDR3 sequence is 15 residues long. Trimming removed 5 bases from V and 1 base from J; junction bases left unmatched: 4. Germline V gene sequence: CDR1 MDHEN, CDR2 SYDVKM. The CDR3 here is CASSVAGGLSYEQYF. The CDR3 bases are TGTGCCAGCAGTGTAGCGGGGGGGCTGTCCTACGAGCAGTACTTC.

The chain links TRBV18 to TRBJ2-5, with D hard to call. V gave up 1 base and J gave up 4 bases, with 7 bases separating them. The CDR3 loop spans 13 amino acids. Germline CDR1 is KGHSH and CDR2 is LQKENI. In DNA, the CDR3 is TGTGCCAGCTCACCACTCGTTGTAGAGACCCAGTACTTC. Amino acid sequence: CASSPLVVETQYF.

This chain connects TRBV5-6 to TRBJ1-1; 7 bases fit TRBD1. The CDR3 runs to 13 residues. Trimming at V came to 0 bases and at J to 7 bases, leaving 3 bases not matched to a gene. Germline loops: CDR1 SGHDT, CDR2 YYEEEE. The CDR3 region has the DNA TGTGCCAGCAGCTTGGCAGGGACAGTTGAAGCTTTCTTT. Its translation is CASSLAGTVEAFF.

The chain recombines TRBV6-5 with TRBJ2-7; D may be TRBD1 (6 bases). V dropped 2 bases and J dropped 1 base, with 12 bases sitting between them. Germline V gene lookup returns CDR1 MNHEY and CDR2 SVGAGI. The CDR3 length is 15 residues. CDR3 residues: CASSYHGTPSYEQYF. The CDR3 bases are TGTGCCAGCAGTTACCACGGGACACCATCCTACGAGCAGTACTTC.

The rearrangement joins TRBV19 to TRBJ1-2; 10 positions agree with TRBD1. Per the germline V gene, CDR1 is LNHDA and CDR2 is SQIVND (reference sequence). This CDR3 comprises 15 residues. The junction had 6 bases not matched to a gene; V was cut back by 6 bases and J by 2 bases. Here the CDR3 DNA reads TGTGCCAGTAGCACGACAGGGGGCTGGAACTATGGCTACACCTTC. Its translation: CASSTTGGWNYGYTF.

This chain uses TRBV10-3 with TRBJ2-7; the match to TRBD2 covers 11 bases. The V segment lost 10 bases and the J segment 6 bases; nucleotides outside the gene matches: 11. The CDR3 consists of 14 residues. Germline V gives CDR1 ENHRY, CDR2 SYGVKD. CDR3 DNA: TGTGCCACCGCCGCTAGCGGGGGGTTCATCGAGCAGTACTTC. Amino acid sequence: CATAASGGFIEQYF.

This clone was seen once. The V and J genes are TRBV18 and TRBJ2-1; TRBD1 agrees at 8 bases. The CDR3 is made up of 15 amino acids. Trimming at V came to 4 bases and at J to 2 bases, leaving 4 bases not matched to a gene. Germline V gene data show CDR1 as KGHSH and CDR2 as LQKENI. The DNA for the CDR3 is TGTGCCAGCTCACGGACAGGGAGCCCCTACAATGAGCAGTTCTTC. This translates into CASSRTGSPYNEQFF.

This clone was counted a single time. The chain recombines TRBV6-8 with TRBJ1-1; TRBD1 is a possible D gene (6 bases). The CDR3 sequence is 15 residues long. V shed 2 bases and J shed 7 bases, with 17 bases lying between them. Germline assignment: CDR1 MNHGY and CDR2 SAAAGT. As DNA, the CDR3 is TGTGCCAGCAGTTACCTAACAGGGTTGTTTGGTGAAGCTTTCTTT. Translating gives CASSYLTGLFGEAFF.

V and J are TRBV5-1 and TRBJ2-5, with D perhaps matching TRBD2 (5 bases). From germline, CDR1 is SGHRS and CDR2 YFSETQ. This CDR3 has 14 residues. The V gene lost 1 base and the J gene lost 5 bases, with 12 bases spanning the gap. Here the CDR3 DNA reads TGCGCCAGCAGCTTGTCTCTGGGCGGGGAGACCCAGTACTTC. It codes for CASSLSLGGETQYF.

The V and J genes are TRBV29-1 and TRBJ1-1; TRBD1 matches 7 bases. V dropped 7 bases and J dropped 2; count of bases not matched to a gene: 7. CDR1 and CDR2 (germline): SQVTM, ANQGSEA. The CDR3 contains 13 residues. The CDR3 reads CSAPTGRNTEAFF. The CDR3 region has the DNA TGCAGCGCCCCGACAGGGCGCAACACTGAAGCTTTCTTT.

This rearrangement joins TRBV5-4 to TRBJ1-4; D call uncertain. The ends were cut back, 4 bases at V and 8 bases at J, with 18 bases in the middle. CDR3 size: 15 residues. The germline gives CDR1 SGHNT, CDR2 YYREEE (reference sequence). The CDR3 region is CASSAPGSLGEKLFF. The CDR3 DNA reads as TGTGCCAGCAGCGCTCCGGGATCTCTGGGGGAAAAACTGTTTTTT.

This chain joins TRBV7-2 and TRBJ2-5, with TRBD2 matching 12 bases. CDR3 size: 17 residues. The ends lost 2 bases at V and 4 bases at J; junction bases unmatched: 8. Germline V gives CDR1 SGHTA, CDR2 FQGNSA. The CDR3 sequence: CASSLLASGGVAETQYF. CDR3 coding DNA: TGTGCCAGCAGCTTATTGGCTAGCGGGGGGGTGGCAGAGACCCAGTACTTC.

V is TRBV5-1 and J is TRBJ1-1; D is uncertain. V lost 1 base to trimming and J lost 0 bases, with 7 bases between them. Germline V gene data show CDR1 as SGHRS and CDR2 as YFSETQ. The CDR3 totals 14 residues. The CDR3 loop reads CASSLKSLNTEAFF. The CDR3 bases are TGCGCCAGCAGCTTGAAAAGCTTGAACACTGAAGCTTTCTTT.

This chain connects TRBV28 to TRBJ1-5; TRBD1 might be the D (5 bases). Trimming shortened V by 7 bases and J by 4 bases, and 14 bases separated the two germline ends. The CDR3 has 14 amino acids. Germline V gene sequence: CDR1 MDHEN, CDR2 SYDVKM. The CDR3, as DNA: TGTGCCAGCACCTCTGGCCAGGGTAATCAGCCCCAGCATTTT. Protein sequence: CASTSGQGNQPQHF. Combining the CDR3 with reference TRBV28 and TRBJ1-5 gives the whole variable domain DVKVTQSSRYLVKRTGEKVFLECVQDMDHENMFWYRQDPGLGLRLIYFSYDVKMKEKGDIPEGYSVSREKKERFSLILESASTNQTSMYLCASTSGQGNQPQHFGDGTRLSIL.